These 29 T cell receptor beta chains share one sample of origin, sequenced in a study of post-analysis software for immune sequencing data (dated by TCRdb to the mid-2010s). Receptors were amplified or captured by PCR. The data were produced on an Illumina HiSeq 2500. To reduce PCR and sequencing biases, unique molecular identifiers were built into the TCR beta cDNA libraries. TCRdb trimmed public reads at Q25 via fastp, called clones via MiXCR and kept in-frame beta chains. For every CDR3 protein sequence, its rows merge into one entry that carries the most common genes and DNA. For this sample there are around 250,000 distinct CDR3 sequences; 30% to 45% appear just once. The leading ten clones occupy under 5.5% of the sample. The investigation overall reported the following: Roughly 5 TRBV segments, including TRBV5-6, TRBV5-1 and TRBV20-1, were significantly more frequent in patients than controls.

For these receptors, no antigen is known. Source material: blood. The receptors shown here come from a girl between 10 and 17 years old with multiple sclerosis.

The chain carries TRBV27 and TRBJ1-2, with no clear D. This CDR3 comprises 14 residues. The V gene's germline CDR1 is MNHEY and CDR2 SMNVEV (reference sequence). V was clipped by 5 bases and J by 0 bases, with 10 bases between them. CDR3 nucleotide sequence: TGTGCCAGCAGTCCCCGTGGGTCTAACTATGGCTACACCTTC. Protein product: CASSPRGSNYGYTF.

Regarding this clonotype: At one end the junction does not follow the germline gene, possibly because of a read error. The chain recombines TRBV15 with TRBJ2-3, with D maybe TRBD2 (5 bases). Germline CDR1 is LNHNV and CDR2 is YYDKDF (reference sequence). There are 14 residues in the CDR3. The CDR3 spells CAASLSGGTDTQYF. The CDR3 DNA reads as TGTGCCGCCAGCTTAAGCGGCGGCACAGATACGCAGTATTTT.

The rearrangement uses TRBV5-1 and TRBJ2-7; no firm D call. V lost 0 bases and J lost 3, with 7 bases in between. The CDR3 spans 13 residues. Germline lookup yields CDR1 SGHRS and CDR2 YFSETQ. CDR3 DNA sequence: TGCGCCAGCAGCTTGGTGGTTGACTACGAGCAGTACTTC. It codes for CASSLVVDYEQYF.

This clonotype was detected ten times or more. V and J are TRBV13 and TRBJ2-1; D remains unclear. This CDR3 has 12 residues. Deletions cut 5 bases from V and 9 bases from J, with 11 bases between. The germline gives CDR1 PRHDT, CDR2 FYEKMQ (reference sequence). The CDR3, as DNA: TGTGCCAGCAGCGGGCTGGATGGTGAGCAGTTCTTC. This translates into CASSGLDGEQFF. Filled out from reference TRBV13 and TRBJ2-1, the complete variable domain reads AAGVIQSPRHLIKEKRETATLKCYPIPRHDTVYWYQQGPGQDPQFLISFYEKMQSDKGSIPDRFSAQQFSDYHSELNMSSLELGDSALYFCASSGLDGEQFFGPGTRLTVL.

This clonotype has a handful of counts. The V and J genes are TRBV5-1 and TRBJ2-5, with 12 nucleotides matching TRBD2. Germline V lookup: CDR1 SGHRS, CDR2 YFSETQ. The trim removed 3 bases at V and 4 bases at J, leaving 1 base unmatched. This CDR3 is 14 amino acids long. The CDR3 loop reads CASSSGLAGETQYF. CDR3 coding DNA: TGCGCCAGCAGCTCGGGACTAGCGGGAGAGACCCAGTACTTC.

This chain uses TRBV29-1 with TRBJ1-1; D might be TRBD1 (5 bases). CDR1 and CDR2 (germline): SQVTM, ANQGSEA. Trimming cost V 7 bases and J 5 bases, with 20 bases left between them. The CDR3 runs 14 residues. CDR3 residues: CSGDTGPLETEAFF. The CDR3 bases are TGCAGCGGCGACACGGGACCCTTGGAGACTGAAGCTTTCTTT.

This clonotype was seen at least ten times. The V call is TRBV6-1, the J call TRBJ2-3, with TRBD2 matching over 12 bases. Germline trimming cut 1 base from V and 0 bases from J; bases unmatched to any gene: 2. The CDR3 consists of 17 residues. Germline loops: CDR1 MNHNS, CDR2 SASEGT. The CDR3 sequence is CASSEDLAGGSTDTQYF. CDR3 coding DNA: TGTGCCAGCAGTGAAGATCTAGCGGGAGGGAGCACAGATACGCAGTATTTT.

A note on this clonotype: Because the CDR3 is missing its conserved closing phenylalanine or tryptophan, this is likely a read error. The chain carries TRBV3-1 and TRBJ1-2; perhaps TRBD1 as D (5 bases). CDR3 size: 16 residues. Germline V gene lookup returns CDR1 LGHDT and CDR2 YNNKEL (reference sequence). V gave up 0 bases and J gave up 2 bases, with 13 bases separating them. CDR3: CASSQDGGRTNYGYTC. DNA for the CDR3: TGTGCCAGCAGCCAAGATGGGGGACGCACAAACTATGGCTACACCTGC.

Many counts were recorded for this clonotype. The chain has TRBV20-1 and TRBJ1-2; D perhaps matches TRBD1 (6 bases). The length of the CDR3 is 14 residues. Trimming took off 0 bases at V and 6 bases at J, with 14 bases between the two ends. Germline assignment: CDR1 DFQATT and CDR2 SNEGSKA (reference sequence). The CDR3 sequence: CSARESGGVDGYTF. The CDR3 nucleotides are TGCAGTGCTAGAGAGTCCGGGGGCGTTGATGGCTACACCTTC.

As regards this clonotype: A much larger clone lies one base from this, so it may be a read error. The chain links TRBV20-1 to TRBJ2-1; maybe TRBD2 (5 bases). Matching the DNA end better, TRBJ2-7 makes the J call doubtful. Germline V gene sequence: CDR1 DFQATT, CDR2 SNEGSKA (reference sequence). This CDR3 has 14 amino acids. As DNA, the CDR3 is TGCAGTGCCCGGAGCGGCTCCTCCTACAATGAGCAGTACTTC. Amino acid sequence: CSARSGSSYNEQYF.

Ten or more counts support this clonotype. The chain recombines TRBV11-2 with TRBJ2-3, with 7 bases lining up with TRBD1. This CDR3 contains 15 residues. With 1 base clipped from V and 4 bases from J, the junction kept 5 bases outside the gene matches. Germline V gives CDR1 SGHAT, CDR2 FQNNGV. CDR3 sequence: CASSLVGGMSDTQYF. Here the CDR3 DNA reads TGTGCCAGCAGCTTAGTAGGGGGCATGTCAGATACGCAGTATTTT.

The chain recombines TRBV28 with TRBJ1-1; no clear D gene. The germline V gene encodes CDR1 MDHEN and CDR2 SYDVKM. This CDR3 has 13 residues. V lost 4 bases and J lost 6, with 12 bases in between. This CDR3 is CASSSLIGPEAFF. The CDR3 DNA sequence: TGTGCCAGCAGTTCGTTAATAGGTCCTGAAGCTTTCTTT.

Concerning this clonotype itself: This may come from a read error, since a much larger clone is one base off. CDR3 in DNA: TGCAGTGTAAACAACCCCGGAATGGAGTCCTACAATGAGCAGTTCTTC. Translation: CSVNNPGMESYNEQFF. The rearrangement joins TRBV20-1 to TRBJ2-1; D is uncertain. This CDR3 contains 16 residues. V shed 7 bases and J shed 1 base, with 20 bases lying between them. Germline CDR1 is DFQATT and CDR2 is SNEGSKA (reference sequence).

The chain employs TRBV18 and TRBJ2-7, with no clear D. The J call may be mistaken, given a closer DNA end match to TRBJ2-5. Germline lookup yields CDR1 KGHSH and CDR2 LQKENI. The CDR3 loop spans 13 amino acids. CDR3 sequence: CASSPRQEETQYF. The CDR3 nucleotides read TGTGCCAGCTCACCACGGCAGGAAGAGACCCAGTACTTC.

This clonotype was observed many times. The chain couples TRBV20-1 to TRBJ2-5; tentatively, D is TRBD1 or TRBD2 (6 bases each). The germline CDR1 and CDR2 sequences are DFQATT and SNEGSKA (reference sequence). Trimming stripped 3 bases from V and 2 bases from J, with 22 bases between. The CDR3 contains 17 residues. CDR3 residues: CSASGGYRDPLQETQYF. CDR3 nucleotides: TGCAGTGCTAGCGGGGGCTATCGGGACCCCTTACAAGAGACCCAGTACTTC.

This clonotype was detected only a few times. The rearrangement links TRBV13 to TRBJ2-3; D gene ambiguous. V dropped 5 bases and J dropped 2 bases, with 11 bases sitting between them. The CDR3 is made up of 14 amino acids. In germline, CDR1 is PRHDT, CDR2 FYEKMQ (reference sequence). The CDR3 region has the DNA TGTGCCAGCAGCCGAGACAAATCCACAGATACGCAGTATTTT. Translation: CASSRDKSTDTQYF. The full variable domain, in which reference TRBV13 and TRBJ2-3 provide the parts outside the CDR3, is AAGVIQSPRHLIKEKRETATLKCYPIPRHDTVYWYQQGPGQDPQFLISFYEKMQSDKGSIPDRFSAQQFSDYHSELNMSSLELGDSALYFCASSRDKSTDTQYFGPGTRLTVL.

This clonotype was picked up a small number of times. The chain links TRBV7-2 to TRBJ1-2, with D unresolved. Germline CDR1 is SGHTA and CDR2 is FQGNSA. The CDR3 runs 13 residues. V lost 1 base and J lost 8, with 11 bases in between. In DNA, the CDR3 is TGTGCCAGCAGCTTAGACAAAACTAGGGGCTACACCTTC. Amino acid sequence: CASSLDKTRGYTF.

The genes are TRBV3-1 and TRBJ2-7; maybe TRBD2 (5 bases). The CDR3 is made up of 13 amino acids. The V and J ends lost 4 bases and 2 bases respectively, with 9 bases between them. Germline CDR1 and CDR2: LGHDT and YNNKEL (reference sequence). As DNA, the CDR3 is TGTGCCAGCAGCCTGGAGGTGGCCTACGAGCAGTACTTC. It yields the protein CASSLEVAYEQYF.

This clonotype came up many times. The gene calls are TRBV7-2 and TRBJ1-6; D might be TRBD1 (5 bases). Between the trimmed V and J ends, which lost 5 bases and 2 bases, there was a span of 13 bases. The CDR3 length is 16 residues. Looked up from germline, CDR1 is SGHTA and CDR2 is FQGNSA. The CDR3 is CASSRGHAAYNSPLHF. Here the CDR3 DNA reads TGTGCCAGCAGCAGGGGCCACGCAGCCTATAATTCACCCCTCCACTTT. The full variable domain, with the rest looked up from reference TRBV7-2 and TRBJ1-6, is GAGVSQSPSNKVTEKGKDVELRCDPISGHTALYWYRQSLGQGLEFLIYFQGNSAPDKSGLPSDRFSAERTGGSVSTLTIQRTQQEDSAVYLCASSRGHAAYNSPLHFGNGTRLTVT.

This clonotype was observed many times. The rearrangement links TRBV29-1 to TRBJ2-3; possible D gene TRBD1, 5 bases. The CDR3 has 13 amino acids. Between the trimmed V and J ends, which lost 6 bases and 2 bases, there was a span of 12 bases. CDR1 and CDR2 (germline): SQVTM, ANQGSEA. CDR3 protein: CSVEKGPTDTQYF. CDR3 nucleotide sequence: TGCAGCGTCGAAAAGGGGCCCACAGATACGCAGTATTTT.

This CDR3 is CASIGGGQPQHF. CDR3 DNA sequence: TGTGCCAGCATAGGGGGCGGACAGCCCCAGCATTTT. V is TRBV28 and J is TRBJ1-5; TRBD1 matches at 7 bases. V shed 7 bases and J 7 bases; nucleotides not matched to a gene: 4. The germline V gene encodes CDR1 MDHEN and CDR2 SYDVKM. This CDR3 is built from 12 residues. The entire variable domain, with the rest obtained from reference TRBV28 and TRBJ1-5, is as follows: DVKVTQSSRYLVKRTGEKVFLECVQDMDHENMFWYRQDPGLGLRLIYFSYDVKMKEKGDIPEGYSVSREKKERFSLILESASTNQTSMYLCASIGGGQPQHFGDGTRLSIL.

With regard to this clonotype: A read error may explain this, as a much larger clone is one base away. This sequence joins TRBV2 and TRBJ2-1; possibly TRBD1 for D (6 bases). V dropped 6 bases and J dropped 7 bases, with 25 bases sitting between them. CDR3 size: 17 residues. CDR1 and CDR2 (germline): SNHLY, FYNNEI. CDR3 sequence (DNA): TGTGCCAGCAGATCGCAGGGGACCCGGCTAGGAGGTAATGAGCAGTTCTTC. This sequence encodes CASRSQGTRLGGNEQFF.

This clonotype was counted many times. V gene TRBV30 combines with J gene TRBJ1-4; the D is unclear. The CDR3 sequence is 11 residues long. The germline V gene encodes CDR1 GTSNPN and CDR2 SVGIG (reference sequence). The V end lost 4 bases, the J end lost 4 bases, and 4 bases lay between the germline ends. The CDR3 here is CAWTGNEKLFF. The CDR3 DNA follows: TGTGCCTGGACGGGTAATGAAAAACTGTTTTTT.

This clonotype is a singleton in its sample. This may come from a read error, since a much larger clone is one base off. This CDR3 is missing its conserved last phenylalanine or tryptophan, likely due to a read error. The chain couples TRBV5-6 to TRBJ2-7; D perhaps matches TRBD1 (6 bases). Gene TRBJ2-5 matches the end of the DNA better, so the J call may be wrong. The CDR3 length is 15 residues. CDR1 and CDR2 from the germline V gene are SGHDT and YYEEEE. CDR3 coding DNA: TGTGCCAGCAGCTTAGGACAGACGCGACGGGAGACCCAGTACTGC. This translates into CASSLGQTRRETQYC.

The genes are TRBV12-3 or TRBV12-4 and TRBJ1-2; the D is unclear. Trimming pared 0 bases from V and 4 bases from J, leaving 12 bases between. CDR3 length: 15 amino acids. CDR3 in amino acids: CASSLANPGSYGYTF. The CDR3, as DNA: TGTGCCAGCAGTTTAGCGAATCCGGGCAGCTATGGCTACACCTTC.

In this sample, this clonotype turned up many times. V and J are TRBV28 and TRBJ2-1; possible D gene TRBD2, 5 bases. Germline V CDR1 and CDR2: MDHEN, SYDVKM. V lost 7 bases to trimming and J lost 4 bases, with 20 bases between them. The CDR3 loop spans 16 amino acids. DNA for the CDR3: TGTGCCAGCAAGGACTTCCCAGCCCCTACTTACAATGAGCAGTTCTTC. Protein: CASKDFPAPTYNEQFF.

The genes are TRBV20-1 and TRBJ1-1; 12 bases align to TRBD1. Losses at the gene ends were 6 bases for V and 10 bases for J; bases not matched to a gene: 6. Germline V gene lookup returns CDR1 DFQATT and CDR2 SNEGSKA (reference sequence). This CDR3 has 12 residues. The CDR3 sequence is CSAGQGAVRAFF. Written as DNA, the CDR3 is TGCAGTGCGGGACAGGGGGCAGTGAGAGCTTTCTTT.

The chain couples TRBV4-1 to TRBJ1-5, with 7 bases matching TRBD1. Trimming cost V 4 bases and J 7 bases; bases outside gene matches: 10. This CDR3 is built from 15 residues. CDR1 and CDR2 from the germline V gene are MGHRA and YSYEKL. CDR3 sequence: CASSLYDREDQPQHF. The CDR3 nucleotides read TGCGCCAGCAGCCTTTATGACAGGGAGGACCAGCCCCAGCATTTT.

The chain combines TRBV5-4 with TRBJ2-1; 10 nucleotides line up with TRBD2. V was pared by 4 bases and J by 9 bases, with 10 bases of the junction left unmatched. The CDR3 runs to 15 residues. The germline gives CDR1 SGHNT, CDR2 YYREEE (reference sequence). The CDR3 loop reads CASSPGGLAPSEQFF. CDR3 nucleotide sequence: TGTGCCAGCAGCCCGGGGGGACTAGCGCCCAGTGAGCAGTTCTTC.